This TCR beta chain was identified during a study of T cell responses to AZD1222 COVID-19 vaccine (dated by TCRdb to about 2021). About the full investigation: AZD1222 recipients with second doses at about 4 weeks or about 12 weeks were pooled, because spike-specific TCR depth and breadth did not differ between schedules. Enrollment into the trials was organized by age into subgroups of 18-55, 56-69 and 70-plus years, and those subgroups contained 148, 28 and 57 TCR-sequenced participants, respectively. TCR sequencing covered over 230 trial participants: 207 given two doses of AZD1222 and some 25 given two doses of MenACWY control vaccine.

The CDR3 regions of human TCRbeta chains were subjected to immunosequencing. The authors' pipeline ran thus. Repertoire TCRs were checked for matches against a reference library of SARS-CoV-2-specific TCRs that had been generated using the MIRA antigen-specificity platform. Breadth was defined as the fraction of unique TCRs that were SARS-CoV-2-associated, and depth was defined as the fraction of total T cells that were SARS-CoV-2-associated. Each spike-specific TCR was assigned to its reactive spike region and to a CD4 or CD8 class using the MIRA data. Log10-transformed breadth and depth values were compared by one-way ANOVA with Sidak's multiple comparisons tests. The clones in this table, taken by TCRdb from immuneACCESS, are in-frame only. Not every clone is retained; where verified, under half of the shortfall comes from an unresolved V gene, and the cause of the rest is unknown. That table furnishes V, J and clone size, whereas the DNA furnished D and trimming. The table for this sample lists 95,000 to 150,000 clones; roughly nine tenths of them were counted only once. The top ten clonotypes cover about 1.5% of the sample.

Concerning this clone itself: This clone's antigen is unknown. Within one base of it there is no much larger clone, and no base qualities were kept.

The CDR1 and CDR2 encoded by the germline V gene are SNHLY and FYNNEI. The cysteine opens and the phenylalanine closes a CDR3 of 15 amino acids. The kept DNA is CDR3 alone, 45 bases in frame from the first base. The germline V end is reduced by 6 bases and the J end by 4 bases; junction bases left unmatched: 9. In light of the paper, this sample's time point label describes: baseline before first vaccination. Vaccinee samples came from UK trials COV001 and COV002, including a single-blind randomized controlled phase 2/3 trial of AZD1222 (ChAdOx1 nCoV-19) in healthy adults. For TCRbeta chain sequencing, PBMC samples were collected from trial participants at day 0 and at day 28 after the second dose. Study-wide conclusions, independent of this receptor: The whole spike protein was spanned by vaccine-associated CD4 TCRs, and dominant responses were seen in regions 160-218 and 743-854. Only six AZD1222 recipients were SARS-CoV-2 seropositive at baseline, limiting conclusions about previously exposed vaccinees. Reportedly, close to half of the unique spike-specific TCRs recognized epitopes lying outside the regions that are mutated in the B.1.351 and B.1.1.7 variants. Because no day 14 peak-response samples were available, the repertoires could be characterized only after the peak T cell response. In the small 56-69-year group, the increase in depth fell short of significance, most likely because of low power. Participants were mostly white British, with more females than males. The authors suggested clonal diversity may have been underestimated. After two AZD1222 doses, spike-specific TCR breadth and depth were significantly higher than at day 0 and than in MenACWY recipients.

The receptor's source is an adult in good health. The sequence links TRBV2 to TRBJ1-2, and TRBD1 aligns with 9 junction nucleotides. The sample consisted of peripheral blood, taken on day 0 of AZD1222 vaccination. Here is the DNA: TGTGCCAGCAGCGGGACAGGGACCGGTGGCTATGGCTACACCTTC. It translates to CASSGTGTGGYGYTF.